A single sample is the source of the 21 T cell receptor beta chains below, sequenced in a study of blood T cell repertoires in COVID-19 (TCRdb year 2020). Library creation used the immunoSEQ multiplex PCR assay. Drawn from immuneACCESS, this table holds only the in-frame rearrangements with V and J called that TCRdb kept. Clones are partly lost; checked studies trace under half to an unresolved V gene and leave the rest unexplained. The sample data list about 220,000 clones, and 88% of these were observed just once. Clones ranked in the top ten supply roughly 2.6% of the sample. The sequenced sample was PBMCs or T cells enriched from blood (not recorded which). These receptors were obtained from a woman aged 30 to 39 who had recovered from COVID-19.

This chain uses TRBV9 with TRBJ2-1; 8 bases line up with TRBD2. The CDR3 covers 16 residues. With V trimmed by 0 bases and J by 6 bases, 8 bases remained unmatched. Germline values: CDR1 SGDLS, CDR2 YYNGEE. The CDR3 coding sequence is TGTGCCAGCAGCGTAGGCCGGGGGGGCAGCTTCAATGAGCAGTTCTTC. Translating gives CASSVGRGGSFNEQFF.

Written as DNA, the CDR3 is TGCGCCAGCAGCCCGCGACAGGCCGATGAAGCTTTCTTT. It codes for CASSPRQADEAFF. The chain has TRBV4-3 and TRBJ1-1; TRBD1 is a possible D gene (6 bases). The CDR3 spans 13 residues. Germline CDR1 and CDR2: LGHNA and YSLEER. V lost 4 bases and J 7 bases, leaving 13 bases between the germline ends.

CDR3 amino acids: CASSSLGGTDTQYF. CDR3 DNA: TGTGCCAGCAGCTCCCTTGGAGGCACAGATACGCAGTATTTT. V is TRBV7-3 and J is TRBJ2-3; no firm D call. V dropped 4 bases and J dropped 1 base, with 9 bases sitting between them. Germline CDR1 and CDR2: SGHTA and FQGTGA. The CDR3 has 14 amino acids. Combining the CDR3 with reference TRBV7-3 and TRBJ2-3 gives the whole variable domain GAGVSQTPSNKVTEKGKYVELRCDPISGHTALYWYRQSLGQGPEFLIYFQGTGAADDSGLPNDRFFAVRPEGSVSTLKIQRTERGDSAVYLCASSSLGGTDTQYFGPGTRLTVL.

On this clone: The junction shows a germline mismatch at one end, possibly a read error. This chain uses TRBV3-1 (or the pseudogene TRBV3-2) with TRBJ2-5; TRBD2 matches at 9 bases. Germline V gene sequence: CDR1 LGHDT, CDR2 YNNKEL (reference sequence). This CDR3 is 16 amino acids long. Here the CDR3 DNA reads TGTGCCAGCAGCCGAGTCACGCGGGGGGGTGAAGATACCCAGTACTTC. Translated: CASSRVTRGGEDTQYF.

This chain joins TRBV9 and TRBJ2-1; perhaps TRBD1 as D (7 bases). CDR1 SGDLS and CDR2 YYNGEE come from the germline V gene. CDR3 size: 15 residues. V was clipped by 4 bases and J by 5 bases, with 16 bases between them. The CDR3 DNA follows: TGTGCCAGCAGCCAAGGGGGCGGGGTACACAATGAGCAGTTCTTC. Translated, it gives CASSQGGGVHNEQFF.

In DNA, the CDR3 is TGTGCCAGCAGTACAGGGTTCAATCAGCCCCAGCATTTT. Translated: CASSTGFNQPQHF. The V gene is TRBV6-5, the J gene TRBJ1-5, with D tentatively TRBD1 (6 bases). Germline assignment: CDR1 MNHEY and CDR2 SVGAGI. This CDR3 comprises 13 residues. Trimming shortened V by 5 bases and J by 3 bases, and 8 bases separated the two germline ends.

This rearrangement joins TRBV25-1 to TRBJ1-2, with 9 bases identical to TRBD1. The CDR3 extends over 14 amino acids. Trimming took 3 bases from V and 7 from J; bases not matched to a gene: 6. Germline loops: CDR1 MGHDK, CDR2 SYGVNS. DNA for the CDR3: TGTGCCAGCAGTGAGAGGACAGGGGTCGGTGGCTACACCTTC. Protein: CASSERTGVGGYTF.

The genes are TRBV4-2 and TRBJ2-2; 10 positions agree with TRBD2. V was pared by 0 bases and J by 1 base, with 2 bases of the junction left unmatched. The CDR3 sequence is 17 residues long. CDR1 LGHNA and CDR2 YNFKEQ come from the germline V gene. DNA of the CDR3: TGTGCCAGCAGCCAAGAGTTAGCGGGGGGGAACACCGGGGAGCTGTTTTTT. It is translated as CASSQELAGGNTGELFF.

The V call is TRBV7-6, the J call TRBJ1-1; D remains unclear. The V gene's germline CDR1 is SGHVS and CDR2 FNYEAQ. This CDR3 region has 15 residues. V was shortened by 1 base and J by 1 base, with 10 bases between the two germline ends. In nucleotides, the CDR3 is TGTGCCAGCAGCTTAGATTTCGGCGGGAACACTGAAGCTTTCTTT. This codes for CASSLDFGGNTEAFF.

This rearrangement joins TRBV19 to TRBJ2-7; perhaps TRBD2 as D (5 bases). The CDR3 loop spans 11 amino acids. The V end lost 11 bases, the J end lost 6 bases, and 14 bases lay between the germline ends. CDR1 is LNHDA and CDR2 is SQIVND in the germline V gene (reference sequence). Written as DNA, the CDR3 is TGTGCCTCAGGCGCGGGTGGCGAGCAGTACTTC. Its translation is CASGAGGEQYF. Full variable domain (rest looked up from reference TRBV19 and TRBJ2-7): DGGITQSPKYLFRKEGQNVTLSCEQNLNHDAMYWYRQDPGQGLRLIYYSQIVNDFQKGDIAEGYSVSREKKESFPLTVTSAQKNPTAFYLCASGAGGEQYFGPGTRLTVT.

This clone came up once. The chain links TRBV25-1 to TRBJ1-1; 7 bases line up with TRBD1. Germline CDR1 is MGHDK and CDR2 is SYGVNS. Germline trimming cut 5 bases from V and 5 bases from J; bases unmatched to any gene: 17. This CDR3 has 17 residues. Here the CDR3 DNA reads TGTGCCAGCAGTACACGGGGTACAGGGGTCGGGGGAACTGAAGCTTTCTTT. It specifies CASSTRGTGVGGTEAFF.

DNA for the CDR3: TGTGCCAGCAGCTTAGATCGGAGGACTCCCAATGAGCAGTTCTTC. Its translation: CASSLDRRTPNEQFF. The V and J genes are TRBV11-3 and TRBJ2-1; perhaps TRBD2 as D (5 bases). V dropped 0 bases and J dropped 6 bases, with 12 bases sitting between them. There are 15 residues in the CDR3. CDR1 is SGHNT, CDR2 YENEEA, per germline.

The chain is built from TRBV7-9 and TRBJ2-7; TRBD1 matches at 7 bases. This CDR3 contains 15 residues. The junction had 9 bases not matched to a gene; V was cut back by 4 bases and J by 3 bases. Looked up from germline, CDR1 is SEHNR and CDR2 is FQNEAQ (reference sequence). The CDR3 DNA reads TGTGCCAGCAGCTGGAGCGACAGGGAAGGCTACGAGCAGTACTTC. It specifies CASSWSDREGYEQYF.

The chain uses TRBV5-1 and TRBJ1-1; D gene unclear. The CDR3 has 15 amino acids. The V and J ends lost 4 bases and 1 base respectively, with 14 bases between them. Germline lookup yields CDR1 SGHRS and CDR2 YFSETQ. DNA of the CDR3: TGCGCCAGCAGCCACGGTGAGGTCGGGAACACTGAAGCTTTCTTT. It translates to CASSHGEVGNTEAFF. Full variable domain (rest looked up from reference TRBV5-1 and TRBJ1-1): KAGVTQTPRYLIKTRGQQVTLSCSPISGHRSVSWYQQTPGQGLQFLFEYFSETQRNKGNFPGRFSGRQFSNSRSEMNVSTLELGDSALYLCASSHGEVGNTEAFFGQGTRLTVV.

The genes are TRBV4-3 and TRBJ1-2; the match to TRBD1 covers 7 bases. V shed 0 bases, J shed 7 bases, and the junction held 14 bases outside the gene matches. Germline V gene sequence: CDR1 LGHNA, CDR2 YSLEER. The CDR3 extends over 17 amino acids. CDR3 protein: CASSQEEQGPLFGGYTF. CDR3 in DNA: TGCGCCAGCAGCCAAGAGGAACAGGGGCCTCTTTTTGGTGGCTACACCTTC.

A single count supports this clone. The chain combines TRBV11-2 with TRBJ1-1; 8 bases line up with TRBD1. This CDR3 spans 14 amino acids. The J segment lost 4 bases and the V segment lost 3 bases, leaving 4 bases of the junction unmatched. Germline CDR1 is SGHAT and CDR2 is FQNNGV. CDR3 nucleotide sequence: TGTGCCAGCAGCTTTAATACAGGGGGCACTGAAGCTTTCTTT. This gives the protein CASSFNTGGTEAFF. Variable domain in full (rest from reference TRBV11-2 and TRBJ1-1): EAGVAQSPRYKIIEKRQSVAFWCNPISGHATLYWYQQILGQGPKLLIQFQNNGVVDDSQLPKDRFSAERLKGVDSTLKIQPAKLEDSAVYLCASSFNTGGTEAFFGQGTRLTVV.

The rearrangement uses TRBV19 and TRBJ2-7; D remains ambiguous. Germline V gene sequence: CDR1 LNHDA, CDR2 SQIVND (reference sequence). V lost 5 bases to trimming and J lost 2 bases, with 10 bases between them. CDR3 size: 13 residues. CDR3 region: CASSAALTYEQYF. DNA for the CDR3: TGTGCCAGTAGTGCGGCTTTGACCTACGAGCAGTACTTC.

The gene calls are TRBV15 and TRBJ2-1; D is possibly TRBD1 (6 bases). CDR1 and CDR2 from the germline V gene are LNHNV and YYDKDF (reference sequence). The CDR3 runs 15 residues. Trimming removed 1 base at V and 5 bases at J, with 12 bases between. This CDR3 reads CATSRARDRNNEQFF. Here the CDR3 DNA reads TGTGCCACCAGCAGAGCCCGCGACAGGAACAATGAGCAGTTCTTC.

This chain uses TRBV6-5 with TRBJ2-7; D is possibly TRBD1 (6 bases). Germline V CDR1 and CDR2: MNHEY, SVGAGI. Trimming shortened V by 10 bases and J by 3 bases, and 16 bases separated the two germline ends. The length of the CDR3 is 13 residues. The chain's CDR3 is CATLTGSIYEQYF. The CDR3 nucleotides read TGTGCCACATTGACAGGAAGTATCTACGAGCAGTACTTC.

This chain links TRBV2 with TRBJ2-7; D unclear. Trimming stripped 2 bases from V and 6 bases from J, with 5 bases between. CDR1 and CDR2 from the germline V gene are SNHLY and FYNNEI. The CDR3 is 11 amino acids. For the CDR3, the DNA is TGTGCCAGCAGTGAATTGAGCGAGCAGTACTTC. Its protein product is CASSELSEQYF.

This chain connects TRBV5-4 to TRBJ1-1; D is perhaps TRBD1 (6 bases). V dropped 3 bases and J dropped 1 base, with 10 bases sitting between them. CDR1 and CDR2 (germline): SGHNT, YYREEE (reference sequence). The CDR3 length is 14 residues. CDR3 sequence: CASSYRVSNTEAFF. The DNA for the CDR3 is TGTGCCAGCAGCTACAGGGTTTCGAACACTGAAGCTTTCTTT.